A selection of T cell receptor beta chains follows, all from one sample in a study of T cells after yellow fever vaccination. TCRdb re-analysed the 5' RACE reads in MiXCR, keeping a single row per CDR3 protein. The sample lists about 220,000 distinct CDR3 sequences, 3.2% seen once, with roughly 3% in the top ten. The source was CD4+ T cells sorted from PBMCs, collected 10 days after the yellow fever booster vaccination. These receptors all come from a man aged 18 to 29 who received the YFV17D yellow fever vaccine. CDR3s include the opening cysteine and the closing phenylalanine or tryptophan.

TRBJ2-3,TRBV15,CATSRGSPTDTQYF
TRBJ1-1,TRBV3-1,CASSQGYAGLEAFF
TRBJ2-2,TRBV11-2,CASSPRTSYPGELFF
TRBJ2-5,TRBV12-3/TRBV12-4,CASSRTSGAETQYF
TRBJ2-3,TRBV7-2,CASSLYSTSTDTQYF
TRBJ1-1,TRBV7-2,CASSLRTGVGTEAFF
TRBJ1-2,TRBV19,CASRIFQPGDYGYTF
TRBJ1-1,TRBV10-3,CAISGGEVPAFF
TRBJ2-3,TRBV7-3,CASSLRGQGTDTQYF
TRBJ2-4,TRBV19,CASTSTVAKNIQYF
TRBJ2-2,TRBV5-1,CASSLTGTRRAGELFF
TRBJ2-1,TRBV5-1,CASSWSGGGANEQFF
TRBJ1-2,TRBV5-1,CASSLTGYTNYGYTF
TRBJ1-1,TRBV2,CASSVGIEAFF
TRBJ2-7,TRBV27,CASGGREGYEQYF
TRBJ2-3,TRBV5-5,CASSQDYSTDTQYF
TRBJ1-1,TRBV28,CASSFPTGTEAFF
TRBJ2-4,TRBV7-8,CASSLERRGKGGKGIQYF
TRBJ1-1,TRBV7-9,CASSFGQDTEAFF
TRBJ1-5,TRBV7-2,CASTLDRGRQPQHF
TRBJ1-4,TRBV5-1,CASSFLGQGREKLFF
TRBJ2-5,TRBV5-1,CASSVLASQETQYF
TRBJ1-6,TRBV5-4,CASSRTGSPLHF
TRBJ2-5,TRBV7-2,CASSRGLAGTETQYF
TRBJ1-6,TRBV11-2,CASSPQALRVTEALHF
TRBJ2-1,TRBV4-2,CASSQEALVSNEQFF
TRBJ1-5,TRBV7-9,CASGGQDLIQPQHF
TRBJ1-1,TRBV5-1,CASSLEGTSRGSSGTFF
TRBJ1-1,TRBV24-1,CATSDLAAGTNTEAFF
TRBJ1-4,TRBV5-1,CASSTGQGGNEKLFF
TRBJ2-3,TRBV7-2,CASSLNGGHGPDTQYF
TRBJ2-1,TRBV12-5,CASGPSGRGRNEQFF
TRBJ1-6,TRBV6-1,CASRASEGIYNSPLHF
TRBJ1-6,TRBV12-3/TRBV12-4,CASSFHYPTGQALHF
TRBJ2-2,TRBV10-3,CAISGNRSGELFF
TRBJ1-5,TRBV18,CASSPNLVAGGPQPQHF
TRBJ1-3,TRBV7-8,CASSLVQVSLGNTIYF
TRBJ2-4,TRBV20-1,CSAPGLAGGNIQYF
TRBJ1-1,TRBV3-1,CASSQRGDEAFF
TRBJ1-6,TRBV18,CASSLYRQPDYNSPLHF
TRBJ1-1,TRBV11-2,CASSLDSVDGRAFF
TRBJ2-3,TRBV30,CASKLTGFTDTQYF
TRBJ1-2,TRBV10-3,CAISGGGSNYGYTF
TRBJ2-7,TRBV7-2,CASSLDSSGGYEQYF
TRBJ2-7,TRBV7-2,CASSPQAQWQYF
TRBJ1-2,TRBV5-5,CASSLRGFYGYTF
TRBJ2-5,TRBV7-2,CASSFNRGGETQYF
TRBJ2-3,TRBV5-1,CASSLTSGTDTQYF
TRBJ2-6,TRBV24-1,CATSGSNSGANVLTF
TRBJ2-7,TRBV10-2,CASSNLGGAEYEQYF
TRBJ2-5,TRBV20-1,CSAYGQTETQYF